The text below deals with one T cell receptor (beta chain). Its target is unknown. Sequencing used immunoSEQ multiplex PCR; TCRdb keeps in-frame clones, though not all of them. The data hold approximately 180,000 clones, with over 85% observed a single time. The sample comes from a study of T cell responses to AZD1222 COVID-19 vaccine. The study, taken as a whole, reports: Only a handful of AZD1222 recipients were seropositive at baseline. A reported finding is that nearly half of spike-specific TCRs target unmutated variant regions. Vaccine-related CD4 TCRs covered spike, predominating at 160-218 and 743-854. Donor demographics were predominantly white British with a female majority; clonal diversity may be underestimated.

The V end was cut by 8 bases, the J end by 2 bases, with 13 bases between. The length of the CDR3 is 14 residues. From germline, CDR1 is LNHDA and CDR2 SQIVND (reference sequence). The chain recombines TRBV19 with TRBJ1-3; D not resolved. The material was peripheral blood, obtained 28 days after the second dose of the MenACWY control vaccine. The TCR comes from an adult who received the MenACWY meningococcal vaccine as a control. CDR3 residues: CASSGFPTGNTIYF. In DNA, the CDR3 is TGTGCCAGTTCGGGGTTTCCCACTGGAAACACCATATATTTT.